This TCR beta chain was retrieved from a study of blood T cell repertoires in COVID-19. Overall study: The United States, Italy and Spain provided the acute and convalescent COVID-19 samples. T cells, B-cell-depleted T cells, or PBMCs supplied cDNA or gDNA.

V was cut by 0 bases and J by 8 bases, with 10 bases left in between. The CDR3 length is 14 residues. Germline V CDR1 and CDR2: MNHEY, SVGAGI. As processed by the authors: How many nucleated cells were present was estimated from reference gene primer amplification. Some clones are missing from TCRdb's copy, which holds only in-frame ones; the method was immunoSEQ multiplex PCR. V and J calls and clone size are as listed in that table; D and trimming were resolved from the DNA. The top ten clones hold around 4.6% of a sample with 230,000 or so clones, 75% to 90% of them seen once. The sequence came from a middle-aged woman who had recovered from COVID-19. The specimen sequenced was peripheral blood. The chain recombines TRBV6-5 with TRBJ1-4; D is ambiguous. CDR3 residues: CASSYSGSEEKLFF. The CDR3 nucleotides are TGTGCCAGCAGTTACTCGGGCAGTGAGGAAAAACTGTTTTTT.